This T cell receptor (beta chain) came from a study of blood T cell repertoires in COVID-19. Study-level background: From the United States, Italy and Spain came samples of acute and convalescent COVID-19. Sample material is recorded as cDNA or gDNA derived from T cells, B-cell-depleted T cells, or PBMCs.

Of note for this clone: The sample has other DNA sequences that encode this CDR3 too.

Per the authors' pipeline: Amplification from reference gene primers served as the basis for estimated nucleated cell counts. Sequenced by immunoSEQ multiplex PCR; TCRdb stores in-frame clones only, minus some. V, J and clone size were drawn from that table, and D and trimming were deduced from the DNA. The sample records 410,000 or so clones, approximately 91% being singletons. Patients in Seattle were enrolled during active infection, then followed longitudinally. Per germline, CDR1 SEHNR and CDR2 FQNEAQ (reference sequence). Between the trimmed V and J ends, which lost 1 base and 2 bases, there was a span of 10 bases. This CDR3 contains 15 residues.

The sequencing sample was made of peripheral blood. This chain joins TRBV7-9 and TRBJ2-3; D is possibly TRBD1 (5 bases). The receptor was derived from a woman aged 40 to 50 with COVID-19, enrolled during active disease. CDR3 amino acids: CASSLGGSFTDTQYF. Written as DNA, the CDR3 is TGTGCCAGCAGCTTAGGGGGCAGCTTCACAGATACGCAGTATTTT.